One and the same sample provided the 17 T cell receptor beta chains below, sequenced in a study of T cell responses to AZD1222 COVID-19 vaccine. Measured with immunoSEQ multiplex PCR; TCRdb has only the in-frame clones, and not every one. The sample has approximately 150,000 clones, about 90% seen once. Material: peripheral blood, obtained on day 0 of AZD1222 vaccination. The receptors shown here come from an adult in good health.

V is TRBV5-1 and J is TRBJ2-3; D is unresolved. This CDR3 has 15 amino acids. The V and J ends lost 3 bases and 1 base respectively, with 12 bases between them. The germline CDR1 and CDR2 sequences are SGHRS and YFSETQ. CDR3 loop: CASSWTQVGTDTQYF. The CDR3 nucleotides are TGCGCCAGCAGCTGGACCCAAGTTGGCACAGATACGCAGTATTTT.

The table lists this clone with a count of one. The chain is built from TRBV28 and TRBJ1-5; the match to TRBD1 covers 8 bases. This CDR3 contains 17 residues. The germline CDR1 and CDR2 sequences are MDHEN and SYDVKM. Losses at the gene ends were 3 bases for V and 3 bases for J; bases not matched to a gene: 10. As DNA, the CDR3 is TGTGCCAGCAGTTTTCGGCAGGGGGCCTTCTTCAATCAGCCCCAGCATTTT. Its translation is CASSFRQGAFFNQPQHF.

The V call is TRBV18, the J call TRBJ1-2, with D hard to call. Germline V gene sequence: CDR1 KGHSH, CDR2 LQKENI. V lost 2 bases and J 4 bases, leaving 17 bases between the germline ends. The CDR3 is made up of 16 amino acids. CDR3 in DNA: TGTGCCAGCTCACCAACAGAGTTGAGAATTAGCTATGGCTACACCTTC. The encoded protein is CASSPTELRISYGYTF.

This chain joins TRBV7-9 and TRBJ2-1; 11 bases line up with TRBD2. The CDR3 runs to 16 residues. The germline CDR1 and CDR2 sequences are SEHNR and FQNEAQ (reference sequence). V dropped 4 bases and J dropped 4; count of bases not matched to a gene: 6. The CDR3: CASSSYLAGGYNEQFF. The CDR3, as DNA: TGTGCCAGCAGCTCATACCTAGCGGGGGGATACAATGAGCAGTTCTTC.

This chain uses TRBV16 with TRBJ2-2; a possible D gene is TRBD2 (5 bases). Trimming removed 2 bases from V and 3 bases from J, with 10 bases in between. The CDR3 runs 15 residues. Germline V gene sequence: CDR1 KGHSY, CDR2 FQNENV. CDR3: CASSQSRGDTGELFF. The CDR3 DNA reads as TGTGCCAGCAGCCAAAGTCGGGGAGACACCGGGGAGCTGTTTTTT.

The chain employs TRBV19 and TRBJ2-3, with 10 bases that match TRBD2. V shed 5 bases and J 1 base; nucleotides not matched to a gene: 9. Germline V gene data show CDR1 as LNHDA and CDR2 as SQIVND (reference sequence). This CDR3 region has 17 residues. The CDR3 spells CASSLVALAGGTDTQYF. The CDR3 DNA sequence: TGTGCCAGTAGTTTGGTTGCCCTAGCGGGGGGCACAGATACGCAGTATTTT.

The chain recombines TRBV28 with TRBJ2-1; TRBD1 agrees at 8 bases. V lost 7 bases to trimming and J lost 3 bases; unmatched junction nucleotides: 11. This CDR3 has 16 amino acids. Germline V lookup: CDR1 MDHEN, CDR2 SYDVKM. In DNA form, the CDR3 reads TGTGCCAGCACCCCGGCAGGGGGCGAGGGCTACAATGAGCAGTTCTTC. It codes for CASTPAGGEGYNEQFF.

The chain employs TRBV7-6 and TRBJ2-3; 9 nucleotides match TRBD2. In germline, CDR1 is SGHVS, CDR2 FNYEAQ. The CDR3 has 17 amino acids. V dropped 2 bases and J dropped 2; count of bases not matched to a gene: 8. The CDR3 DNA is TGTGCCAGCAGCTTATTTACTAGCGGGTCGTTCACAGATACGCAGTATTTT. Amino acid sequence: CASSLFTSGSFTDTQYF.

The chain uses TRBV30 and TRBJ1-1; D gene unclear. CDR1 is GTSNPN and CDR2 is SVGIG in the germline V gene (reference sequence). This CDR3 comprises 11 residues. Trimming stripped 8 bases from V and 4 bases from J, with 11 bases between. CDR3 in DNA: TGTGCCACCAGATGGGTCACTGAAGCTTTCTTT. As protein: CATRWVTEAFF.

The rearrangement links TRBV27 to TRBJ1-2; D remains ambiguous. Per germline, CDR1 MNHEY and CDR2 SMNVEV (reference sequence). This CDR3 is built from 14 residues. Trimming stripped 2 bases from V and 4 bases from J, with 11 bases between. The chain's CDR3 is CASSLDPDGYGYTF. The CDR3 DNA is TGTGCCAGCAGTTTAGACCCGGACGGCTATGGCTACACCTTC.

The chain employs TRBV18 and TRBJ1-5, with TRBD1 matching 10 bases. The CDR3 is 15 amino acids. Germline CDR1 is KGHSH and CDR2 is LQKENI. V was pared by 6 bases and J by 2 bases, with 4 bases of the junction left unmatched. The CDR3 region has the DNA TGTGCCAGCTCGTCGGGGACAGGGGGCAATCAGCCCCAGCATTTT. This sequence encodes CASSSGTGGNQPQHF.

V usage is TRBV27 and J usage is TRBJ2-7, with TRBD2 matching over 11 bases. The CDR3 covers 16 residues. The V segment lost 5 bases and the J segment 3 bases; nucleotides outside the gene matches: 9. Germline CDR1 MNHEY, CDR2 SMNVEV (reference sequence). CDR3 coding DNA: TGTGCCAGCAGTGCCGGGACTAGCGGCCAACGCTACGAGCAGTACTTC. Its translation is CASSAGTSGQRYEQYF.

The V and J genes are TRBV27 and TRBJ2-7, with D possibly matching TRBD1 (6 bases). Per germline, CDR1 MNHEY and CDR2 SMNVEV (reference sequence). Deletions cut 7 bases from V and 2 bases from J, with 15 bases between. The CDR3 consists of 14 residues. The CDR3 DNA follows: TGTGCCAGCACCGACCTGACAGGTACCTACGAGCAGTACTTC. Amino acids: CASTDLTGTYEQYF.

This sequence joins TRBV19 and TRBJ2-2; D possibly corresponds to TRBD2 (5 bases). CDR3 length: 15 amino acids. Germline V gene data show CDR1 as LNHDA and CDR2 as SQIVND (reference sequence). The V gene lost 5 bases and the J gene lost 3 bases, with 13 bases spanning the gap. The CDR3 DNA follows: TGTGCCAGTAGTCCGCAACTAGGGTACACCGGGGAGCTGTTTTTT. Translating it yields CASSPQLGYTGELFF.

The V and J genes are TRBV30 and TRBJ1-2, with D hard to call. The germline CDR1 and CDR2 sequences are GTSNPN and SVGIG (reference sequence). Trimming took 1 base from V and 5 from J, leaving 14 bases between them. The CDR3 loop spans 14 amino acids. The CDR3 sequence: CAWSGVKVGYGYTF. The CDR3 region has the DNA TGTGCCTGGAGTGGAGTCAAGGTCGGGTATGGCTACACCTTC.

This chain links TRBV6-5 with TRBJ1-2; TRBD1 agrees at 10 bases. V shed 7 bases and J 3 bases; nucleotides not matched to a gene: 8. CDR1 and CDR2 (germline): MNHEY, SVGAGI. The CDR3 is made up of 15 amino acids. The CDR3 DNA reads as TGTGCCAGCAACCCGGGACAGGGGCGAGACTATGGCTACACCTTC. This encodes CASNPGQGRDYGYTF.

The gene calls are TRBV4-2 and TRBJ1-1, with a weak D call TRBD1 (5 bases). From germline, CDR1 is LGHNA and CDR2 YNFKEQ. The length of the CDR3 is 15 residues. The ends were cut back, 4 bases at V and 3 bases at J, with 15 bases in the middle. CDR3 loop: CASSPTGGGHTEAFF. The CDR3 DNA sequence: TGTGCCAGCAGCCCCACGGGCGGGGGACACACTGAAGCTTTCTTT.